These 29 T cell receptor beta chains share one sample of origin, sequenced in a study of blood T cells in healthy people across ages. Primers used in a second PCR of roughly 6 to 12 cycles were a sample-barcoded 5' primer and a J-beta primer mix. In TCRdb, the 5' RACE reads were re-called with MiXCR into one record per CDR3 protein. This table holds more than 1 million distinct CDR3 sequences, under 45% found once. The sequenced sample was blood. The receptor source for this set is an older woman in good health.

In this sample, this clonotype turned up once. The rearrangement uses TRBV28 and TRBJ2-7; no firm D call. Trimming left V 4 bases short and J 7 bases short, with 14 bases between. Germline V lookup: CDR1 MDHEN, CDR2 SYDVKM. The CDR3 is made up of 13 amino acids. CDR3 in DNA: TGTGCCAGCAGTTCCCTCCAGTTGCGGGAGCAGTACTTC. Its protein product is CASSSLQLREQYF. Together with reference TRBV28 and TRBJ2-7, the CDR3 gives the full variable domain: DVKVTQSSRYLVKRTGEKVFLECVQDMDHENMFWYRQDPGLGLRLIYFSYDVKMKEKGDIPEGYSVSREKKERFSLILESASTNQTSMYLCASSSLQLREQYFGPGTRLTVT.

CDR3 protein: CASSVGSGDNTEAFF. The CDR3 DNA follows: TGTGCCAGCAGCGTAGGGAGTGGTGATAACACTGAAGCTTTCTTT. The J gene is TRBJ1-1, the V gene TRBV9; D gene uncertain. From germline, CDR1 is SGDLS and CDR2 YYNGEE. V was shortened by 0 bases and J by 2 bases, with 11 bases between the two germline ends. The CDR3 sequence is 15 residues long. Full variable domain (remainder filled in from reference TRBV9 and TRBJ1-1): DSGVTQTPKHLITATGQRVTLRCSPRSGDLSVYWYQQSLDQGLQFLIQYYNGEERAKGNILERFSAQQFPDLHSELNLSSLELGDSALYFCASSVGSGDNTEAFFGQGTRLTVV.

The chain combines TRBV12-3 or TRBV12-4 with TRBJ2-7; weak D call: TRBD2 (7 bases). This CDR3 is built from 14 residues. The V gene lost 7 bases and the J gene lost 2 bases, with 15 bases spanning the gap. The CDR3 is CASKLGGGTYEQYF. The CDR3 DNA follows: TGTGCCAGCAAACTAGGGGGAGGGACCTACGAGCAGTACTTC.

This clonotype showed up just a few times. The chain has TRBV20-1 and TRBJ2-3; D is perhaps TRBD2 (6 bases). Germline CDR1 and CDR2: DFQATT and SNEGSKA (reference sequence). This CDR3 has 17 amino acids. With 1 base removed from V and 1 base from J, the gap between germline ends came to 18 bases. Written as DNA, the CDR3 is TGCAGTGCTAGAGGGCATGGGGACGGGAGTCGCACAGATACGCAGTATTTT. Its translation: CSARGHGDGSRTDTQYF.

This clonotype was seen a handful of times. This chain joins TRBV6-5 and TRBJ2-7; D is ambiguous. Per the germline V gene, CDR1 is MNHEY and CDR2 is SVGAGI. This CDR3 has 16 residues. V was cut by 4 bases and J by 0 bases, with 16 bases left in between. The DNA of the CDR3 is TGTGCCAGCAGTTGGCTCACACCTTTCAGCTCCTACGAGCAGTACTTC. This translates into CASSWLTPFSSYEQYF.

This rearrangement joins TRBV20-1 to TRBJ2-7; possibly TRBD1 or TRBD2 for D (5 bases each). CDR1 is DFQATT and CDR2 is SNEGSKA in the germline V gene (reference sequence). The length of the CDR3 is 14 residues. V was cut by 2 bases and J by 0 bases, with 11 bases left in between. The CDR3 spells CSARPGTSSYEQYF. The CDR3 region has the DNA TGCAGTGCTAGACCCGGGACGTCCTCCTACGAGCAGTACTTC.

The V gene is TRBV3-1, the J gene TRBJ2-1; D is possibly TRBD1 or TRBD2 (5 bases each). This CDR3 has 11 residues. Trimming removed 6 bases from V and 12 bases from J, with 12 bases in between. Germline V gene data show CDR1 as LGHDT and CDR2 as YNNKEL (reference sequence). Here the CDR3 DNA reads TGTGCCAGCAGATCCGGGACGGGGCAGTTCTTC. Its protein is CASRSGTGQFF.

This clonotype was counted only a few times. The chain uses TRBV7-9 and TRBJ2-1; the D is unclear. The CDR3 loop spans 13 amino acids. Germline V gives CDR1 SEHNR, CDR2 FQNEAQ (reference sequence). V lost 1 base, J lost 5 bases, and 6 bases lay in between. The CDR3 DNA follows: TGTGCCAGCAGCTTAGAGGCTAACAATGAGCAGTTCTTC. This gives the protein CASSLEANNEQFF. Full variable domain (rest looked up from reference TRBV7-9 and TRBJ2-1): DTGVSQNPRHKITKRGQNVTFRCDPISEHNRLYWYRQTLGQGPEFLTYFQNEAQLEKSRLLSDRFSAERPKGSFSTLEIQRTEQGDSAMYLCASSLEANNEQFFGPGTRLTVL.

This clonotype was counted between two and nine times. This chain links TRBV20-1 with TRBJ1-2; D gene unclear. This CDR3 has 13 residues. Trimming shortened V by 6 bases and J by 3 bases, and 14 bases separated the two germline ends. In germline, CDR1 is DFQATT, CDR2 SNEGSKA (reference sequence). CDR3 nucleotides: TGCAGTGCCGCGAGCCCGGACCACTATGGCTACACCTTC. Its protein product is CSAASPDHYGYTF.

The gene calls are TRBV20-1 and TRBJ2-7; D perhaps matches TRBD1 (5 bases). Trimming pared 3 bases from V and 1 base from J, leaving 13 bases between. Germline CDR1 DFQATT, CDR2 SNEGSKA (reference sequence). The CDR3 has 14 residues. As DNA, the CDR3 is TGCAGTGCTAGTGTCCAGGGTCCATCCTACGAGCAGTACTTC. This codes for CSASVQGPSYEQYF.

The V gene is TRBV10-3, the J gene TRBJ1-1; D is undetermined. CDR3 length equals 13 residues. Germline V gene data show CDR1 as ENHRY and CDR2 as SYGVKD. V lost 11 bases, J lost 3 bases, and 16 bases lay in between. The CDR3 DNA reads TGTGCCTCGCAGGTCGGCGCTGACACTGAAGCTTTCTTT. This gives the protein CASQVGADTEAFF.

This rearrangement joins TRBV29-1 to TRBJ1-1; possible D gene TRBD1, 6 bases. This CDR3 spans 14 amino acids. V shed 3 bases and J shed 1 base, with 12 bases lying between them. Germline CDR1 is SQVTM and CDR2 is ANQGSEA. This chain's CDR3 is CSVEVRGENTEAFF. The CDR3 DNA reads as TGCAGCGTTGAGGTTAGGGGGGAGAACACTGAAGCTTTCTTT.

This clonotype showed up just a few times. The V call is TRBV6-5, the J call TRBJ2-7, with D perhaps given as TRBD1 or TRBD2 (5 bases each). V was pared by 2 bases and J by 0 bases, with 8 bases between. The CDR3 consists of 14 residues. CDR1 MNHEY and CDR2 SVGAGI come from the germline V gene. The CDR3: CASSYGGRSYEQYF. The CDR3 DNA reads as TGTGCCAGCAGTTACGGGGGACGCTCCTACGAGCAGTACTTC.

The CDR3 DNA sequence: TGTGCCACCAAGTGGACAGGGGTTTCGTACGAGCAGTACTTC. It codes for CATKWTGVSYEQYF. The chain joins TRBV19 to TRBJ2-7, with 9 bases identical to TRBD1. V lost 10 bases and J lost 4; bases outside the gene matches: 11. Germline CDR1 reads LNHDA; CDR2 reads SQIVND (reference sequence). The CDR3 consists of 14 residues.

This chain connects TRBV12-3 or TRBV12-4 to TRBJ1-1; D is perhaps TRBD1 (6 bases). V was clipped by 6 bases and J by 4 bases, with 12 bases between them. This CDR3 contains 13 residues. CDR3 amino acids: CASRIGGITEAFF. The CDR3 nucleotides are TGTGCCAGCAGGATAGGGGGGATCACTGAAGCTTTCTTT.

This chain links TRBV6-5 with TRBJ2-1; no firm D call. This CDR3 contains 12 residues. Per germline, CDR1 MNHEY and CDR2 SVGAGI. V was pared by 4 bases and J by 10 bases, with 11 bases between. The DNA for the CDR3 is TGTGCCAGCAGTTCCTACAACGGGGAGCAGTTCTTC. It translates to CASSSYNGEQFF.

The CDR3 DNA follows: TGTGCCAGCAGCAGAGGGACAGTCGAGGGCTACAATGAGCAGTTCTTC. Residues: CASSRGTVEGYNEQFF. V and J are TRBV7-8 and TRBJ2-1, with 7 bases lining up with TRBD1. The CDR3 sequence is 16 residues long. V lost 5 bases to trimming and J lost 3 bases; unmatched junction nucleotides: 10. Per the germline V gene, CDR1 is SGHVS and CDR2 is FQNEAQ.

The genes are TRBV6-6 and TRBJ2-7; D perhaps matches TRBD1 (6 bases). Germline CDR1 and CDR2: MNHNY and SVGAGI (reference sequence). The CDR3 extends over 14 amino acids. Deletions cut 6 bases from V and 2 bases from J, with 14 bases between. The CDR3 sequence: CASRTGHSAYEQYF. CDR3 nucleotides: TGTGCCAGCAGGACGGGACATTCCGCCTACGAGCAGTACTTC.

The J gene is TRBJ2-7, the V gene TRBV5-1, with 8 nucleotides matching TRBD1. Trimming cost V 2 bases and J 6 bases; bases outside gene matches: 7. Germline CDR1 is SGHRS and CDR2 is YFSETQ. This CDR3 comprises 14 residues. The CDR3 DNA is TGCGCCAGCAGCTTAGGACAGGGCGGACGCGAGCAGTACTTC. It is translated as CASSLGQGGREQYF.

This clonotype was counted only a few times. The chain joins TRBV28 to TRBJ1-4; TRBD1 matches at 7 bases. CDR1 is MDHEN, CDR2 SYDVKM, per germline. The CDR3 covers 15 residues. V was clipped by 5 bases and J by 3 bases; unmatched bases: 6. The CDR3 spells CASSLTGDSNEKLFF. CDR3 DNA: TGTGCCAGCAGTCTTACAGGGGATTCTAATGAAAAACTGTTTTTT. The variable domain in full, completed from reference TRBV28 and TRBJ1-4, reads DVKVTQSSRYLVKRTGEKVFLECVQDMDHENMFWYRQDPGLGLRLIYFSYDVKMKEKGDIPEGYSVSREKKERFSLILESASTNQTSMYLCASSLTGDSNEKLFFGSGTQLSVL.

The chain employs TRBV9 and TRBJ2-3; perhaps D is TRBD1 or TRBD2 (5 bases each). Germline assignment: CDR1 SGDLS and CDR2 YYNGEE. Trimming cost V 0 bases and J 0 bases, with 20 bases left between them. This CDR3 comprises 19 residues. CDR3 DNA sequence: TGTGCCAGCAGCGTAGGTGGGGCATGGATGGGAGCTAGCACAGATACGCAGTATTTT. Translated, it gives CASSVGGAWMGASTDTQYF.

Details on this clonotype: A clone one base away is much larger, so this may be a read error. This chain's CDR3 is CASNRGALGTDTQYF. The CDR3 region has the DNA TGTGCCAGCAACCGGGGGGCCTTAGGCACAGATACGCAGTATTTT. This rearrangement joins TRBV27 to TRBJ2-3, with a possible D match to TRBD2 (7 bases). There are 15 residues in the CDR3. Trimming stripped 7 bases from V and 1 base from J, with 15 bases between. CDR1 is MNHEY and CDR2 is SMNVEV in the germline V gene (reference sequence).

This clonotype occurred once. V usage is TRBV20-1 and J usage is TRBJ2-1; D is possibly TRBD1 or TRBD2 (5 bases each). This CDR3 has 13 residues. Germline V gene lookup returns CDR1 DFQATT and CDR2 SNEGSKA (reference sequence). Deletions cut 6 bases from V and 1 base from J, with 10 bases between. CDR3 nucleotide sequence: TGCAGTGCGGGGGTGGAATCCTACAATGAGCAGTTCTTC. Protein product: CSAGVESYNEQFF.

For this clonotype: A much bigger clone sits one base away, suggesting this may be a read error. The gene calls are TRBV29-1 and TRBJ2-1; unclear D gene. With 4 bases removed from V and 10 bases from J, the gap between germline ends came to 14 bases. Germline V gene sequence: CDR1 SQVTM, CDR2 ANQGSEA. The CDR3 covers 12 residues. As DNA, the CDR3 is TGCAGCGTTGTCTCTCTCTCCTACGAGCAGTTCTTC. Translation: CSVVSLSYEQFF.

The V gene is TRBV29-1, the J gene TRBJ2-2; D may be TRBD1 (5 bases). The CDR3 is made up of 13 amino acids. V was shortened by 5 bases and J by 3 bases, with 10 bases between the two germline ends. CDR1 is SQVTM and CDR2 is ANQGSEA in the germline V gene. For the CDR3, the DNA is TGCAGCGTTCAGGGTGCTGACACCGGGGAGCTGTTTTTT. This encodes CSVQGADTGELFF.

This clonotype is a singleton in its sample. The rearrangement joins TRBV30 to TRBJ2-4; 10 nucleotides match TRBD2. The J call may be faulty, since TRBJ2-5 better matches the DNA end. Germline CDR1 is GTSNPN and CDR2 is SVGIG (reference sequence). The length of the CDR3 is 16 residues. CDR3 DNA: TGTGCCTGGAGTGTATGGGGCCTAGCGGGAGTGGAGACCCAGTACTTC. Encoded protein: CAWSVWGLAGVETQYF.

The chain employs TRBV6-4 and TRBJ1-1; D is unclear. Per germline, CDR1 MRHNA and CDR2 SNTAGT. Deletions cut 1 base from V and 11 bases from J, with 11 bases between. The CDR3 spans 12 residues. The CDR3 sequence is CASSDLQSRAFF. CDR3 in DNA: TGTGCCAGCAGTGACTTACAGAGTCGGGCTTTCTTT.

The chain uses TRBV28 and TRBJ1-4, with 7 nucleotides matching TRBD1. The CDR3 has 13 residues. Germline CDR1 and CDR2: MDHEN and SYDVKM. V lost 8 bases, J lost 5 bases, and 5 bases stayed unmatched. The CDR3 DNA follows: TGTGCCAGCCTGGGACAGACAAATGAAAAACTGTTTTTT. This codes for CASLGQTNEKLFF.

The chain uses TRBV29-1 and TRBJ2-5, with 9 positions matching TRBD2. V shed 0 bases, J shed 5 bases, and the junction held 10 bases outside the gene matches. This CDR3 contains 16 residues. Looked up from germline, CDR1 is SQVTM and CDR2 is ANQGSEA. CDR3 loop: CSVEEWAGGLRETQYF. The CDR3 nucleotides are TGCAGCGTTGAAGAATGGGCGGGAGGGCTTAGGGAGACCCAGTACTTC.